This T cell receptor beta chain was found in a study of blood T cell repertoires in COVID-19. To note about this clone: Other DNA sequences in the sample encode the same CDR3.

Per germline, CDR1 LNHDA and CDR2 SQIVND (reference sequence). The CDR3 extends over 13 amino acids. J was trimmed by 2 bases and V by 5 bases; bases with no gene match: 2. Seattle patients were enrolled during active infection and followed longitudinally. In the source study's methods: Amplification of reference gene primers provided the estimated nucleated cell counts. TCRdb's copy holds only in-frame clones and misses some; the assay was immunoSEQ multiplex PCR. Clone size and V and J calls were adopted from that table, with D and trimming inferred from the DNA. The table records about 340,000 clones, about nine tenths of them present only once.

The TCR comes from a woman aged 70-85 years with COVID-19, enrolled during active disease. The specimen was peripheral blood. V is TRBV19 and J is TRBJ1-2; TRBD1 aligns across 7 bases. The CDR3 DNA reads TGTGCCAGTAGTTTCAGGGGGAACTATGGCTACACCTTC. Its protein product is CASSFRGNYGYTF. Full variable domain (outside the CDR3, taken from reference TRBV19 and TRBJ1-2): DGGITQSPKYLFRKEGQNVTLSCEQNLNHDAMYWYRQDPGQGLRLIYYSQIVNDFQKGDIAEGYSVSREKKESFPLTVTSAQKNPTAFYLCASSFRGNYGYTFGSGTRLTVV.